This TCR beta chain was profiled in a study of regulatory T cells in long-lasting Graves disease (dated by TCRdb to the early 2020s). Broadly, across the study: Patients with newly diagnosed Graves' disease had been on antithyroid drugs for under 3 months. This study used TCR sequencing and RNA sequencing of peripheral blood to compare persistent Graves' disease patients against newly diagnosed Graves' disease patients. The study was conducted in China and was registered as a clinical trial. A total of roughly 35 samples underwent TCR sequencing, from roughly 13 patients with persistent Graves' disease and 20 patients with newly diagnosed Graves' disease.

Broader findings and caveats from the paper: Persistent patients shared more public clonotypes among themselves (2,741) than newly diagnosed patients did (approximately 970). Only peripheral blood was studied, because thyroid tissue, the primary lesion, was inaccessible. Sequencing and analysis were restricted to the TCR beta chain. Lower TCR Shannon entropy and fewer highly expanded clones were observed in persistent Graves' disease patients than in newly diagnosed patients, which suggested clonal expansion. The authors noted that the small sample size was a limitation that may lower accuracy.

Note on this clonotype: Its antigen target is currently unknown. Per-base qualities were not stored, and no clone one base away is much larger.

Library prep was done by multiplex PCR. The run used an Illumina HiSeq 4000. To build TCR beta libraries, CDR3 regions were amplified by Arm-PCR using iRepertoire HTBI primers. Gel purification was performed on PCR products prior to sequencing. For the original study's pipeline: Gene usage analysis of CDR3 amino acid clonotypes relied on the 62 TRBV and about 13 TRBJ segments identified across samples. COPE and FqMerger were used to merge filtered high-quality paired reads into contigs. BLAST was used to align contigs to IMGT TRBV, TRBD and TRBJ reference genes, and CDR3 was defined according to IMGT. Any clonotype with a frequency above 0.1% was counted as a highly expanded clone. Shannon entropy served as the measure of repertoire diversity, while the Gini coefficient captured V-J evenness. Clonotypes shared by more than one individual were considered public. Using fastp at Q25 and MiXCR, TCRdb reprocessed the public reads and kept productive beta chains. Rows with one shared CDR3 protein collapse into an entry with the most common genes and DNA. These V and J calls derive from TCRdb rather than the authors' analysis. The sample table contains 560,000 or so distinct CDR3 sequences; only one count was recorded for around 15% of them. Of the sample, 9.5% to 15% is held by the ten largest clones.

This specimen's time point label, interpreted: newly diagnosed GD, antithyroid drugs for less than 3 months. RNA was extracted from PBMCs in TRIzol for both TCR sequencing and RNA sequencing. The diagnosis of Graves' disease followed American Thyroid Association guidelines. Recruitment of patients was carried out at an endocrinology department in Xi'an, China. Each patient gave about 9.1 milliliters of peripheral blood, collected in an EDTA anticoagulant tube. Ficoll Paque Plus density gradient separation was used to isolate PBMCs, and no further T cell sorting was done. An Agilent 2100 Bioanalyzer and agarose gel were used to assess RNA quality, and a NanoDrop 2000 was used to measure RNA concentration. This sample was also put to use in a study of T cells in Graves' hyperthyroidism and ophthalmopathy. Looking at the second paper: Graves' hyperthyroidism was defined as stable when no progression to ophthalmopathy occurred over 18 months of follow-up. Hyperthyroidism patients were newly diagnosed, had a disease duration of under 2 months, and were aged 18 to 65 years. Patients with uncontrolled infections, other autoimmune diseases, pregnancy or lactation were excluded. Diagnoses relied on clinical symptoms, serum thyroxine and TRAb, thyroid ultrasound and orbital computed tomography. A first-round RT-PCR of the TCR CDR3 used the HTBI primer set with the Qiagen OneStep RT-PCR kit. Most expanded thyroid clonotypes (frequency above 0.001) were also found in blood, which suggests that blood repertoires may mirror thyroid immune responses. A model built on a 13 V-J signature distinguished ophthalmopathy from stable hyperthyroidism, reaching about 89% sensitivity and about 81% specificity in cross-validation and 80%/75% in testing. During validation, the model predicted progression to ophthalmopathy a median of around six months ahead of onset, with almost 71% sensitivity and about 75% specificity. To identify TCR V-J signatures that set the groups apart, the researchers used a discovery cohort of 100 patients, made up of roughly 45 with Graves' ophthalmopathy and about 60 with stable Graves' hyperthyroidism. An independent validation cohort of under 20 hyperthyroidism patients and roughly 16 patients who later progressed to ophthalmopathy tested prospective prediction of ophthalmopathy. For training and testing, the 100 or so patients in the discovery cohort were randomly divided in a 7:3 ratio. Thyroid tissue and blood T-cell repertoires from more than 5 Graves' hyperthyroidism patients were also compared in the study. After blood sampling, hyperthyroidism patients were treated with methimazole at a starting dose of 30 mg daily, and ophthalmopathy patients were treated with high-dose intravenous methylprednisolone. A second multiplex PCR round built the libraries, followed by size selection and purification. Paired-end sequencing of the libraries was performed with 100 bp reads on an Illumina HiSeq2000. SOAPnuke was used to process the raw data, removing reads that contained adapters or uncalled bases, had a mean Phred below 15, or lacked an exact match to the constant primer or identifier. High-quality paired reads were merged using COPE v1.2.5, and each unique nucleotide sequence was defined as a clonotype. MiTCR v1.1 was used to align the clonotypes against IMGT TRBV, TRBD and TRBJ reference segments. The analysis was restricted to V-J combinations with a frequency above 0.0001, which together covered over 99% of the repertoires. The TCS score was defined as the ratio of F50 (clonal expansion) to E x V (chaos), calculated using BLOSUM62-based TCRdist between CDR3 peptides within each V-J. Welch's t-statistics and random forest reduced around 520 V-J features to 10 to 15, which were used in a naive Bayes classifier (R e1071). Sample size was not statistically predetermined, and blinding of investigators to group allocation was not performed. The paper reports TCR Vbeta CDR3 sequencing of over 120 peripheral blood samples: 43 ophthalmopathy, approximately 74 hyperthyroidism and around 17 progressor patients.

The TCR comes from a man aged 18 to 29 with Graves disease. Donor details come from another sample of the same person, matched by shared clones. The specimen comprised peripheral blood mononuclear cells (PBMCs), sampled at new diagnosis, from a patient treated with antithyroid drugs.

The CDR3 corresponds to CASTLAPPGELFF. The DNA is as follows: TGTGCCAGCACCTTGGCCCCCCCCGGGGAGCTGTTTTTT. The V gene is TRBV27 and the J gene is TRBJ2-2, with no confident D gene call. Including the terminal cysteine and phenylalanine, the CDR3 comprises 13 residues. The kept DNA is CDR3 alone, 39 bases in frame from the first base. The germline ends are 12 bases apart after V is trimmed by 7 bases and J by 6 bases. Based on the germline V gene (reference sequence), the CDR1 and CDR2 sequences are MNHEY and SMNVEV.